This T cell receptor (beta chain) was sequenced for a study of monozygotic twins with inflammatory bowel disease. Points from the study as a whole: Possibly reflecting limited power, no difference in repertoire similarity was found between concordant and discordant twins. Neither one strong signal nor one clonotype associated with IBD was supported.

TCRdb reanalyzed the 5' RACE reads and collapses them to one entry per CDR3 protein, without DNA. The sample data list about 300,000 distinct CDR3 sequences. Concerning this clonotype: Its antigen is not identified.

This CDR3 has 15 amino acids. Germline V lookup: CDR1 LGHDT, CDR2 YNNKEL (reference sequence). This TCR derives from a human donor with ulcerative colitis or Crohn's disease, or a healthy co-twin of an affected twin (not recorded which). The chain couples TRBV3-1 to TRBJ2-1. Sample: blood. The CDR3 loop is CASSQLQSSYNEQFF.